This T cell receptor beta chain was profiled in a study of glioma-infiltrating T cells after dendritic cell vaccination. Study-wide background: Between about 2002 and 2013, patients got autologous tumor lysate-pulsed dendritic cell vaccines.

Stated time point: after dendritic cell vaccination, including at tumor progression/relapse. PBMC were collected before vaccination, two weeks after the third vaccination, and at progression. The CDR3 sequence is 11 residues long. Germline CDR1 MGHDK, CDR2 SYGVNS. V lost 10 bases and J lost 5, with 9 bases in between. Produced via immunoSEQ multiplex PCR; TCRdb's table is partial and in-frame only. The table shows about 91,000 clones, with over 75% occurring only once. This chain uses TRBV25-1 with TRBJ2-1, with no clear D. This receptor was obtained from a human donor with glioblastoma. Sequenced material: blood, taken after dendritic cell vaccination. CDR3 in amino acids: CATARNNEQFF. CDR3 sequence (DNA): TGTGCCACCGCGAGAAACAATGAGCAGTTCTTC.